Shown below are 9 T cell receptor beta chains from a single sample sequenced in a study of post-analysis software for immune sequencing data. Study observations and caveats: Elevated frequency relative to controls characterized four or five TRBV segments in patients, TRBV5-6, TRBV5-1 and TRBV20-1 among them.

The antigens of these receptors remain unknown. Unique-molecular-identifier-tagged TCR beta cDNA libraries were used. MiXCR, applied by TCRdb to the PCR reads, yields one record per CDR3 protein. The sample lists around 710,000 distinct CDR3 sequences; just over 45% were seen once. The sequenced sample was blood. The receptor set was obtained from a girl aged 5-17 years with multiple sclerosis.

The chain links TRBV25-1 to TRBJ2-1; 9 bases fit TRBD2. V gave up 5 bases and J gave up 8 bases; unmatched junction bases: 10. CDR3 size: 15 residues. Germline V gene data show CDR1 as MGHDK and CDR2 as SYGVNS. CDR3 protein: CASSTGGRAIDEQFF. The CDR3, as DNA: TGTGCCAGCAGTACTGGCGGGAGGGCCATCGATGAGCAGTTCTTC.

The chain links TRBV12-3 or TRBV12-4 to TRBJ1-2; a weak D match, TRBD1 (5 bases). The CDR3 extends over 14 amino acids. V was shortened by 6 bases and J by 4 bases, with 15 bases between the two germline ends. CDR3 sequence reads: CASSHGGTGYGYTF. CDR3 coding DNA: TGTGCCAGCAGCCACGGGGGGACGGGCTATGGCTACACCTTC.

The table lists this clonotype with a few counts. The chain recombines TRBV20-1 with TRBJ2-1; 7 bases are shared with TRBD1. The CDR3 loop spans 11 amino acids. Trimming at V came to 7 bases and at J to 8 bases, leaving 5 bases not matched to a gene. The germline V gene has CDR1 DFQATT and CDR2 SNEGSKA (reference sequence). This chain's CDR3 is CSVDRAHEQFF. The DNA of the CDR3 is TGCAGTGTTGACAGGGCCCATGAGCAGTTCTTC.

This clonotype was seen more than once but under ten times. The chain carries TRBV5-6 and TRBJ2-3, with 10 bases that match TRBD1. The ends lost 6 bases at V and 3 bases at J; junction bases unmatched: 7. Per germline, CDR1 SGHDT and CDR2 YYEEEE. The CDR3 consists of 15 residues. The CDR3 sequence: CASISTGGRTDTQYF. CDR3 coding DNA: TGTGCCAGCATCTCGACAGGGGGCAGAACAGATACGCAGTATTTT.

This rearrangement joins TRBV12-3 or TRBV12-4 to TRBJ2-5; 9 bases fit TRBD2. The CDR3 is 15 residues long. V shed 6 bases and J 1 base; nucleotides not matched to a gene: 6. As DNA, the CDR3 is TGTGCCAGCAGACCCGTACTAGCGGGCCAAGAGACCCAGTACTTC. It specifies CASRPVLAGQETQYF.

V is TRBV18 and J is TRBJ2-3, with D maybe TRBD1 (6 bases). V gave up 0 bases and J gave up 5 bases, with 18 bases separating them. This CDR3 comprises 17 residues. Germline V gives CDR1 KGHSH, CDR2 LQKENI. The CDR3 DNA reads TGTGCCAGCTCACCACCGGAGTACAGGGATAGGGAAGATACGCAGTATTTT. Its protein product is CASSPPEYRDREDTQYF.

This clonotype was counted between two and nine times. The chain recombines TRBV11-2 with TRBJ2-1; 10 nucleotides line up with TRBD2. The CDR3 totals 16 residues. After removal of 5 bases from V and 5 bases from J, the junction contained 9 bases not matched to a gene. Germline CDR1 reads SGHAT; CDR2 reads FQNNGV. The CDR3 DNA sequence: TGTGCCAGCAGCCTACGAACGGGACTAGCGCACAATGAGCAGTTCTTC. Its protein is CASSLRTGLAHNEQFF.

This clonotype has only a few counts. The chain recombines TRBV6-2 or TRBV6-3 with TRBJ2-7, with 7 positions matching TRBD2. There are 14 residues in the CDR3. Germline trimming cut 6 bases from V and 7 bases from J; bases unmatched to any gene: 12. Germline V CDR1 and CDR2: MNHEY, SVGEGT. The CDR3 DNA reads as TGTGCCAGCAGCCCGGGACTACCTCCCTGGGAGCAGTACTTC. Residues: CASSPGLPPWEQYF.

The rearrangement joins TRBV9 to TRBJ1-2, with TRBD1 as a possible D gene (5 bases). CDR1 is SGDLS, CDR2 YYNGEE, per germline. This CDR3 has 14 residues. V shed 5 bases and J shed 2 bases, with 13 bases lying between them. The CDR3 loop reads CASRAPGGNYGYTF. The CDR3 coding sequence is TGTGCCAGCAGGGCCCCCGGGGGGAACTATGGCTACACCTTC.